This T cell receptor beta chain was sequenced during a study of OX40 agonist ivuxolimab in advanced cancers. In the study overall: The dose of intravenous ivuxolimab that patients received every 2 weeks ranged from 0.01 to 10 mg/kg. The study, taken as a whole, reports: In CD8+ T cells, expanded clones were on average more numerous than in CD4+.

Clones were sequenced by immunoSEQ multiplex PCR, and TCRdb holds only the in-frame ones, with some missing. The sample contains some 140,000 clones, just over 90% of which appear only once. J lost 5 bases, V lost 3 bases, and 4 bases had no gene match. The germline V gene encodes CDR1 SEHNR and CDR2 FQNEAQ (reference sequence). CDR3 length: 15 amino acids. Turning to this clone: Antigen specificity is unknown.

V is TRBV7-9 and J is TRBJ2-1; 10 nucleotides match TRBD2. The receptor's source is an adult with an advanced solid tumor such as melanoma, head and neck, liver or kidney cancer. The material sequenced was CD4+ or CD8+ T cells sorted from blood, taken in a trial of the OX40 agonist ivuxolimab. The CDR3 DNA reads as TGTGCCAGCAGCTTTGGACTAGCGGTCCACAATGAGCAGTTCTTC. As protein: CASSFGLAVHNEQFF.